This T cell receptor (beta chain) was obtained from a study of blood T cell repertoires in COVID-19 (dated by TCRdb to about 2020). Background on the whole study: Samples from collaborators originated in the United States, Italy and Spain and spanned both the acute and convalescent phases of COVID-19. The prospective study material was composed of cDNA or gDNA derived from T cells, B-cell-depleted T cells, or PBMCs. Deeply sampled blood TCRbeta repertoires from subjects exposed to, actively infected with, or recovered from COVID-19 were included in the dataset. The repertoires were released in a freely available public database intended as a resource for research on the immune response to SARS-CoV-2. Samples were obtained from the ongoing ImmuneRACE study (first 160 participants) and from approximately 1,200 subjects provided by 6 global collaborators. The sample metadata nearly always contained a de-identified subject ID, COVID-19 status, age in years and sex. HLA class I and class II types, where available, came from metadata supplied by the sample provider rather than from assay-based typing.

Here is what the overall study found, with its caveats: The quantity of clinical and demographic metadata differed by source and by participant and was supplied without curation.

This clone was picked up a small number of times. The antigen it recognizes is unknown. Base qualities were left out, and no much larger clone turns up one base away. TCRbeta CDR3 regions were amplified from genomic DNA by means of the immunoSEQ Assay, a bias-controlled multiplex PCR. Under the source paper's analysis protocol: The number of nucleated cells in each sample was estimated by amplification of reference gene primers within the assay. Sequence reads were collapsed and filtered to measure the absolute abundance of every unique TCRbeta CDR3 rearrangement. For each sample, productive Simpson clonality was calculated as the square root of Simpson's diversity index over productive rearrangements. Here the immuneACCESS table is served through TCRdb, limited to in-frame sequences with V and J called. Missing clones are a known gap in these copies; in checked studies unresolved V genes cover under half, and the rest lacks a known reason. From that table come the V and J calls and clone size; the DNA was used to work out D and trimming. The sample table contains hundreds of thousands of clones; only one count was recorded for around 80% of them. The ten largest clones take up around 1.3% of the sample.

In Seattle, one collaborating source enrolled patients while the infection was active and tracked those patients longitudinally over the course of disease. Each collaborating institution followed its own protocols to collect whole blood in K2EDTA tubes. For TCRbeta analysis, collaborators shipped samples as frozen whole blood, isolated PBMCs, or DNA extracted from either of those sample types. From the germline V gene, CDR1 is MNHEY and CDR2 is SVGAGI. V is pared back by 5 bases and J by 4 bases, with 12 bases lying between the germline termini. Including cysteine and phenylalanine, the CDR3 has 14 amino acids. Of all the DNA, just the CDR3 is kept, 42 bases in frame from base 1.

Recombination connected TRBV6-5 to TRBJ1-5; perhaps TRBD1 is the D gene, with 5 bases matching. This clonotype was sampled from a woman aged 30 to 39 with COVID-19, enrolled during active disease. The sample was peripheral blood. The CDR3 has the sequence CASSNGGWNQPQHF. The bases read TGTGCCAGCAGTAATGGGGGGTGGAATCAGCCCCAGCATTTT.